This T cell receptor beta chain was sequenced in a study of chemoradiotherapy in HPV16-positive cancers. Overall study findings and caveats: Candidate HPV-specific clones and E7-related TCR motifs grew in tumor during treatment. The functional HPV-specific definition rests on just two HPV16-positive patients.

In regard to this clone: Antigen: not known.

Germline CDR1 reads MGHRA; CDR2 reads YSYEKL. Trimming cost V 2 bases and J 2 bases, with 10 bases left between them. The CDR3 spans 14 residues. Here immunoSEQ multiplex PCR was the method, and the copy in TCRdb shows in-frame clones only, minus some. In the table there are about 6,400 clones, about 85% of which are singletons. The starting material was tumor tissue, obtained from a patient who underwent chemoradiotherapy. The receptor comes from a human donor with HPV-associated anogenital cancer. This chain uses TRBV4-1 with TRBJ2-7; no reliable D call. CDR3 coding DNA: TGCGCCAGCAGCCAACCGACCGTCCCCTACGAGCAGTACTTC. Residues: CASSQPTVPYEQYF.